This entry is about one TCR beta chain. J was trimmed by 5 bases and V by 9 bases; bases with no gene match: 11. In germline, CDR1 is KGHDR, CDR2 SFDVKD. CDR3 size: 14 residues. Semi-nested PCR with Nested Universal Primer A followed constant-region reverse priming of full-length variable regions. TCRdb reprocessed the 5' RACE reads with MiXCR, giving one entry per CDR3 protein. The sample contains some 62,000 distinct CDR3 sequences, about 20% of which appear only once. This sequence originates from a female donor with breast cancer. Sequenced: memory CD4+ T cells sorted from a lymph node. Regarding subset: memory CD4+ T cells, CD4+CD45RO+CD25-. The V call is TRBV24-1, the J call TRBJ2-5; TRBD2 matches at 7 bases. CDR3 loop: CATGSGGTGETQYF. DNA for the CDR3: TGTGCCACCGGTTCCGGGGGGACCGGGGAGACCCAGTACTTC.